This T cell receptor beta chain is drawn from a study of Graves' ophthalmopathy and Graves' hyperthyroidism. Amplification of the TCR beta CDR3 regions used RNA transcripts (as template). An initial RT-PCR round employing HTBI primers preceded a second-round multiplex PCR. TCRdb fed the multiplex PCR reads into MiXCR, producing one record per CDR3 protein. Here the sample spans 350,000 to 450,000 distinct CDR3 sequences, roughly 21% being singletons. V was cut by 5 bases and J by 3 bases, with 20 bases left in between. The CDR3 spans 16 residues. Germline CDR1 and CDR2: MNHNS and SASEGT. The material sequenced was peripheral blood. This receptor was taken from a woman under 30 with stable Graves' hyperthyroidism. This chain joins TRBV6-1 and TRBJ2-7; D may match TRBD1 or TRBD2 (5 bases each). The CDR3 loop is CASSQGGQGFVYEQYF. The CDR3 nucleotides read TGTGCCAGCAGTCAGGGCGGGCAGGGTTTCGTCTACGAGCAGTACTTC.